This TCR beta chain was recovered during a study of blood T cell repertoires in COVID-19. In the study overall: Acute and convalescent COVID-19 samples came from the United States, Italy and Spain. Nucleic acid was either cDNA or gDNA, and it came from T cells, B-cell-depleted T cells, or PBMCs.

In the source study's methods: It was from reference gene primer amplification that nucleated cell counts were estimated. Clones were sequenced by immunoSEQ multiplex PCR, and TCRdb holds only the in-frame ones, with some missing. V and J calls and clone size follow that table, whereas D and trimming were derived from the DNA. The sample lists 650,000 to 800,000 clones; just under 90% were seen once. This CDR3 is 15 amino acids long. Germline assignment: CDR1 KGHSH and CDR2 LQKENI. V lost 3 bases to trimming and J lost 4 bases, with 16 bases between them. V usage is TRBV18 and J usage is TRBJ2-7; D gene unclear. Sequencing was done on a sample of peripheral blood. This sequence was found in a woman between 18 and 30 years old with acute or convalescent COVID-19. The CDR3 region is CASSPSRQSGYEQYF. The CDR3 region has the DNA TGTGCCAGCTCACCCTCCCGGCAGTCGGGTTACGAGCAGTACTTC. Full variable domain (rest looked up from reference TRBV18 and TRBJ2-7): NAGVMQNPRHLVRRRGQEARLRCSPMKGHSHVYWYRQLPEEGLKFMVYLQKENIIDESGMPKERFSAEFPKEGPSILRIQQVVRGDSAAYFCASSPSRQSGYEQYFGPGTRLTVT.